This T cell receptor beta chain was identified in a study of T cell changes during pregnancy in multiple sclerosis. Profiling relied on immunoSEQ multiplex PCR, and the TCRdb table lists in-frame clones only, not all of them. Of about 73,000 clones listed, 85% to 90% are singletons. The CDR3 is 15 residues long. Germline-derived CDR1 and CDR2 are MNHEY and SVGAGI. The trim removed 5 bases at V and 6 bases at J, leaving 11 bases unmatched. The source was peripheral blood, collected after pregnancy. The clonotype originates from a female donor in good health, enrolled as a control in a pregnancy study. V gene TRBV6-5 combines with J gene TRBJ1-2; 8 bases match TRBD1. CDR3 sequence (DNA): TGTGCCAGCAGTGGGAGTAGCGCAGGGGGCGATGGCTACACCTTC. Its protein is CASSGSSAGGDGYTF.